The present T cell receptor beta chain was sequenced within a study of technical replicates of blood from a handful of donors. Looked up from germline, CDR1 is MNHEY and CDR2 is SVGAGI. This CDR3 has 13 residues. Trimming removed 3 bases from V and 5 bases from J, with 10 bases in between. Libraries were prepared by immunoSEQ multiplex PCR; TCRdb keeps only in-frame clonotypes and omits some of them. The sample yields 45,000 to 55,000 clones, around 94% seen once. The TCR sequence derives from a human donor in good health. The specimen was T cells isolated from PBMCs. The chain has TRBV6-5 and TRBJ1-1, with D unresolved. CDR3 residues: CASSYGPGTEAFF. Here the CDR3 DNA reads TGTGCCAGCAGTTATGGGCCGGGGACTGAAGCTTTCTTT.